One and the same sample provided the 20 T cell receptor beta chains below, sequenced in a study of T-cell reconstitution after alpha-beta-depleted transplantation in children. The TCRbeta library was prepared with unique molecular identifiers. TCRdb re-derived calls from the PCR reads in MiXCR, one entry per CDR3 protein. In the table there are about 980,000 distinct CDR3 sequences, about 29% of which are singletons. The starting material was PBMCs, mostly from graft donor cells, obtained 360 days after TCRalphabeta/CD19-depleted stem cell transplant. These receptors were obtained from a boy under two years old who had a stem cell transplant for SCID, so the T cells may come from the graft donor.

The sample holds a few counts of this clonotype. The rearrangement joins TRBV6-1 to TRBJ1-1; unclear D gene. V lost 7 bases, J lost 1 base, and 16 bases lay in between. The CDR3 has 15 amino acids. CDR1 MNHNS and CDR2 SASEGT come from the germline V gene. The CDR3, as DNA: TGTGCCAGCATCCGAGTCTCAGGTGGGAACACTGAAGCTTTCTTT. This gives the protein CASIRVSGGNTEAFF.

The chain couples TRBV12-3 or TRBV12-4 to TRBJ2-5; D may match TRBD1 or TRBD2 (5 bases each). This CDR3 contains 13 residues. V was clipped by 6 bases and J by 5 bases, with 13 bases between them. The CDR3 DNA is TGTGCCAGCAGCCAACCGTGGGACGAGACCCAGTACTTC. This encodes CASSQPWDETQYF.

The V call is TRBV15, the J call TRBJ2-6; D is uncertain. The germline gives CDR1 LNHNV, CDR2 YYDKDF (reference sequence). The CDR3 loop spans 17 amino acids. The V end lost 0 bases, the J end lost 1 base, and 10 bases lay between the germline ends. In DNA form, the CDR3 reads TGTGCCACCAGCAGAGATAACCGGAAGTCTGGGGCCAACGTCCTGACTTTC. Protein sequence: CATSRDNRKSGANVLTF.

This clonotype was counted between two and nine times. The chain employs TRBV27 and TRBJ2-7, with 8 bases lining up with TRBD1. Trimming removed 5 bases from V and 4 bases from J; junction bases left unmatched: 7. Germline V gene sequence: CDR1 MNHEY, CDR2 SMNVEV (reference sequence). The CDR3 covers 14 residues. CDR3 DNA: TGTGCCAGCAGTCCACAGGGGGTGATATACGAGCAGTACTTC. As protein: CASSPQGVIYEQYF.

V and J are TRBV9 and TRBJ1-2; no clear D. The CDR3 extends over 14 amino acids. Germline assignment: CDR1 SGDLS and CDR2 YYNGEE. Trimming took off 4 bases at V and 5 bases at J, with 15 bases between the two ends. CDR3: CASSPSDGEYGYTF. The CDR3 region has the DNA TGTGCCAGCAGCCCGTCGGATGGGGAGTATGGCTACACCTTC.

The chain uses TRBV9 and TRBJ2-1, with D hard to call. Germline V CDR1 and CDR2: SGDLS, YYNGEE. Trimming took off 0 bases at V and 8 bases at J, with 15 bases between the two ends. The CDR3 spans 15 residues. The chain's CDR3 is CASSVGLAGNHEQFF. The CDR3, as DNA: TGTGCCAGCAGCGTAGGATTAGCTGGTAATCATGAGCAGTTCTTC.

The chain joins TRBV19 to TRBJ2-1; no firm D call. CDR3 length: 13 residues. CDR1 is LNHDA, CDR2 SQIVND, per germline (reference sequence). V lost 8 bases, J lost 5 bases, and 13 bases lay in between. The CDR3, as DNA: TGTGCCAGTTCCCGGGTAGGCCACAATGAGCAGTTCTTC. Encoded protein: CASSRVGHNEQFF.

The chain uses TRBV7-9 and TRBJ1-1; D is uncertain. The CDR3 has 16 amino acids. CDR1 and CDR2 (germline): SEHNR, FQNEAQ (reference sequence). Between the trimmed V and J ends, which lost 3 bases and 1 base, there was a span of 15 bases. The CDR3 spells CASSFFGDRGNTEAFF. The CDR3, as DNA: TGTGCCAGCAGCTTTTTCGGGGATCGGGGGAACACTGAAGCTTTCTTT.

Only a few counts were recorded for this clonotype. The CDR3 DNA reads TGTGCCAGCAGCTTGCTGGAGACCAATGAGCAGTTCTTC. Translated, it gives CASSLLETNEQFF. V gene TRBV5-6 combines with J gene TRBJ2-1; D not certain. Trimming took 1 base from V and 6 from J, leaving 8 bases between them. The germline gives CDR1 SGHDT, CDR2 YYEEEE. The CDR3 loop spans 13 amino acids.

The genes are TRBV5-1 and TRBJ2-3; a weak D match, TRBD1 (6 bases). V was trimmed by 1 base and J by 2 bases, leaving 11 bases between them. The CDR3 has 15 amino acids. Germline V gene lookup returns CDR1 SGHRS and CDR2 YFSETQ. The CDR3 here is CASSLQGFPTDTQYF. CDR3 nucleotides: TGCGCCAGCAGCTTGCAGGGGTTTCCCACAGATACGCAGTATTTT.

This clonotype appeared a few times. The chain combines TRBV6-5 with TRBJ2-3; 7 positions match TRBD2. J was trimmed by 4 bases and V by 1 base; bases with no gene match: 8. Looked up from germline, CDR1 is MNHEY and CDR2 is SVGAGI. CDR3 size: 16 residues. CDR3 protein: CASSYWAPRGADTQYF. The CDR3 DNA is TGTGCCAGCAGTTACTGGGCTCCCCGGGGGGCAGATACGCAGTATTTT.

This clonotype came up a few times. The gene calls are TRBV3-1 and TRBJ2-1, with D possibly TRBD1 on 8 matching bases. V was cut by 4 bases and J by 6 bases, with 19 bases left in between. Germline V lookup: CDR1 LGHDT, CDR2 YNNKEL (reference sequence). There are 16 residues in the CDR3. The CDR3 DNA sequence: TGTGCCAGCAGCCCACAGGGGGACTGGGGGGGCAATGAGCAGTTCTTC. Translated: CASSPQGDWGGNEQFF.

In this sample, this clonotype turned up a few times. The rearrangement uses TRBV4-1 and TRBJ2-2; 8 nucleotides match TRBD1. V lost 1 base and J lost 1; bases outside the gene matches: 2. This CDR3 comprises 16 residues. The V gene's germline CDR1 is MGHRA and CDR2 YSYEKL. The CDR3 DNA follows: TGCGCCAGCAGCCAAGGCGGGACAGGGAACACCGGGGAGCTGTTTTTT. This encodes CASSQGGTGNTGELFF.

V gene TRBV12-3 or TRBV12-4 combines with J gene TRBJ2-5; D is undetermined. There are 15 residues in the CDR3. Trimming took off 7 bases at V and 2 bases at J, with 17 bases between the two ends. CDR3 region: CASTLSGSRQETQYF. The CDR3 DNA reads as TGTGCCAGCACCCTATCCGGGTCCCGACAAGAGACCCAGTACTTC.

This clonotype was detected many times. The chain recombines TRBV12-3 or TRBV12-4 with TRBJ1-6; 7 bases are shared with TRBD1. Trimming took 5 bases from V and 7 from J; bases not matched to a gene: 5. This CDR3 has 14 amino acids. CDR3 sequence: CASSRRDSNSPLHF. The CDR3 nucleotides read TGTGCCAGCAGTCGCAGGGACAGCAATTCACCCCTCCACTTT.

The count of this clonotype is one. V and J are TRBV11-2 and TRBJ2-7; D unresolved. This CDR3 has 13 amino acids. Per germline, CDR1 SGHAT and CDR2 FQNNGV. The V end lost 1 base, the J end lost 6 bases, and 10 bases lay between the germline ends. CDR3 sequence (DNA): TGTGCCAGCAGCTTAGGGGTCCCCCTCGAGCAGTACTTC. It is translated as CASSLGVPLEQYF.

Only a few counts were recorded for this clonotype. V and J are TRBV25-1 and TRBJ2-1; D unclear. V was cut by 6 bases and J by 3 bases, with 12 bases left in between. The germline V gene encodes CDR1 MGHDK and CDR2 SYGVNS. The length of the CDR3 is 14 residues. The CDR3 sequence: CASSNGLLYNEQFF. CDR3 nucleotide sequence: TGTGCCAGCAGCAACGGGTTACTCTACAATGAGCAGTTCTTC.

This rearrangement joins TRBV24-1 to TRBJ2-2, with D perhaps TRBD2 (6 bases). Germline V gene sequence: CDR1 KGHDR, CDR2 SFDVKD. Trimming took off 8 bases at V and 2 bases at J, with 14 bases between the two ends. The CDR3 contains 15 residues. The CDR3 region is CATKVGLLNTGELFF. The CDR3 nucleotides read TGTGCCACCAAAGTGGGACTCTTAAACACCGGGGAGCTGTTTTTT.

J is TRBJ2-1 and V is TRBV18; TRBD1 matches at 11 bases. Losses at the gene ends were 5 bases for V and 7 bases for J; bases not matched to a gene: 4. The CDR3 totals 14 residues. In germline, CDR1 is KGHSH, CDR2 LQKENI. The CDR3 here is CASSGQGARNEQFF. For the CDR3, the DNA is TGTGCCAGCTCAGGACAGGGGGCTCGGAATGAGCAGTTCTTC.

There are many counts of this clonotype. One end of the junction is discordant with germline, which a read error may explain. The chain links TRBV5-1 to TRBJ2-7; 10 bases align to TRBD1. This CDR3 contains 14 residues. Germline V gene data show CDR1 as SGHRS and CDR2 as YFSETQ. CDR3 DNA: TGTGCCAGCAGCTTGGGACAGGGGATCTACGAGCAGTACTTC. Amino acids: CASSLGQGIYEQYF.